The subject of this entry is one TCR beta chain. Antigen: not known. The V end lost 5 bases, the J end lost 2 bases, and 13 bases lay between the germline ends. The CDR3 has 16 residues. Looked up from germline, CDR1 is MGHDK and CDR2 is SYGVNS. The data were produced by immunoSEQ multiplex PCR, yet TCRdb's version contains in-frame clones alone and is incomplete. The sample comprises about 37,000 clones, more than 65% of which are singletons, and approximately 15% rests with the top ten. The entry originates in a study of PD-1 blockade in classical Hodgkin lymphoma. Study-wide findings and caveats: Compared with healthy donors, newly diagnosed patients reportedly showed lower baseline TCR diversity. Whereas CD4+ TCR diversity had risen significantly by C4D1, CD8+ TCR diversity had not. Prior to therapy, complete responders displayed diversity much like that of newly diagnosed patients.

Following autologous stem cell transplantation, relapse occurred in every patient, and exposure to brentuximab vedotin varied. Best response was recorded as complete response, partial response or progressive disease. The sequencing used peripheral blood mononuclear cells (PBMCs), collected before the second cycle of nivolumab. The chain employs TRBV25-1 and TRBJ2-6, with D maybe TRBD1 (5 bases). The sequence derives from a human donor with classical Hodgkin lymphoma. CDR3 nucleotides: TGTGCCAGCAGTCCCCTAGGGGCCCCTGGGGCCAACGTCCTGACTTTC. Protein sequence: CASSPLGAPGANVLTF.